The sequence of this T cell receptor (beta chain) was determined in a study of tumor-infiltrating lymphocytes in oesophageal squamous cell carcinoma. The table lists this clonotype with many counts. Per germline, CDR1 SGHRS and CDR2 YFSETQ. The CDR3 is 15 residues long. The J segment lost 5 bases and the V segment lost 4 bases, leaving 10 bases of the junction unmatched. TCRdb analysed the PCR reads with MiXCR anew, one entry per CDR3 protein. Of just over 2,500 distinct CDR3 sequences listed, 15% are singletons. Sequenced sample: esophageal tumor tissue. The TCR comes from a male donor with esophageal squamous cell carcinoma. This chain connects TRBV5-1 to TRBJ2-5; 8 bases match TRBD1. CDR3 residues: CASSLSTGARETQYF. The CDR3 bases are TGCGCCAGCAGCCTATCGACAGGGGCGCGGGAGACCCAGTACTTC.